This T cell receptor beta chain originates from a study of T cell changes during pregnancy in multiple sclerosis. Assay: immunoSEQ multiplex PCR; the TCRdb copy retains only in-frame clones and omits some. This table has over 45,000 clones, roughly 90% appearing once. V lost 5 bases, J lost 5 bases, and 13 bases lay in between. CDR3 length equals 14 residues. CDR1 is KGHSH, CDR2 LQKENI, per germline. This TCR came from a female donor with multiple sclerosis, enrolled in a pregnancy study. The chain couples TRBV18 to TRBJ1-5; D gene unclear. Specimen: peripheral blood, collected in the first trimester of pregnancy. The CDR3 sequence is CASSITLQDQPQHF. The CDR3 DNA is TGTGCCAGCTCAATCACGCTCCAGGATCAGCCCCAGCATTTT.